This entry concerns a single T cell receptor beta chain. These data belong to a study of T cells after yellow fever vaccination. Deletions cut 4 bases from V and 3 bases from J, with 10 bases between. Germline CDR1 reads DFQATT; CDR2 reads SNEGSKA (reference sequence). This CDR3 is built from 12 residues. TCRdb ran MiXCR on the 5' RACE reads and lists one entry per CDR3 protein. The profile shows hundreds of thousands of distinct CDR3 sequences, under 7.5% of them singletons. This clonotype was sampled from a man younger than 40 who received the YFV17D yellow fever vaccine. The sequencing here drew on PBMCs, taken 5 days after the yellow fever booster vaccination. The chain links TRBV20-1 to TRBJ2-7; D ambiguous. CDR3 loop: CSANVRLYEQYF. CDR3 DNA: TGCAGTGCTAATGTACGACTCTACGAGCAGTACTTC.